The rows below give T cell receptor beta chains drawn from one sample of a study of blood T cell repertoires in COVID-19. Sequencing used immunoSEQ multiplex PCR; TCRdb keeps in-frame clones, though not all of them. The sample holds under 400,000 clones, around 90% seen once. The sequenced sample consisted of peripheral blood. Receptors originate from a woman aged 30 to 39 with COVID-19, enrolled during active disease. CDR3s include the opening cysteine and the closing phenylalanine or tryptophan. Each record gives: J gene, CDR3 length, V gene, clone size, D gene, CDR3 protein, CDR3 DNA. A D gene is named only where the DNA matches it firmly. Not every row has a clone size; where given, it reads once, few, many or a size class.

TRBJ1-5 11 TRBV28 . . CASGRGQPQHF TGTGCCAGCGGAAGGGGGCAGCCCCAGCATTTT
TRBJ1-4 14 TRBV5-1 . . CASSSETGNEKLFF TGCGCCAGCAGCTCGGAAACAGGGAATGAAAAACTGTTTTTT
TRBJ2-3 17 TRBV7-9 . TRBD1 CASNHPGTGGAEGTQYF TGTGCCAGCAACCACCCCGGGACAGGGGGCGCCGAGGGTACGCAGTATTTT
TRBJ1-6 16 TRBV10-3 . TRBD1 CAISESGQEINSPLHF TGTGCCATCAGTGAGTCGGGACAGGAAATTAATTCACCCCTCCACTTT
TRBJ2-3 14 TRBV19 . . CASSIRERGDTQYF TGTGCCAGTAGTATAAGGGAAAGGGGGGATACGCAGTATTTT
TRBJ2-3 15 TRBV11-1 . . CASSLAGLDTDTQYF TGTGCCAGCAGCTTGGCAGGGTTGGACACAGATACGCAGTATTTT
TRBJ2-3 13 TRBV7-3 . TRBD1 CASSPQGQPPQYF TGTGCCAGCAGCCCCCAGGGACAGCCCCCGCAGTATTTT
TRBJ1-6 14 TRBV3-1/TRBV3-2 . TRBD1 CASSRTGETSPLHF TGTGCCAGCAGCCGCACAGGGGAGACTTCACCCCTCCACTTT
TRBJ2-1 17 TRBV28 . TRBD2 CASSPRRRLAPHNEQFF TGTGCCAGCAGCCCTCGGCGACGACTAGCGCCTCACAATGAGCAGTTCTTC
TRBJ2-1 14 TRBV19 . . CASSMIGPYNEQFF TGTGCCAGTAGTATGATTGGCCCGTACAATGAGCAGTTCTTC
TRBJ1-5 14 TRBV5-1 . TRBD1 CASSPRQGEQPQHF TGCGCCAGCAGCCCGCGACAGGGGGAACAGCCCCAGCATTTT
TRBJ1-3 15 TRBV5-6 . TRBD1 CASSRDRVAGNTIYF TGTGCCAGCAGCAGAGACAGGGTAGCGGGAAACACCATATATTTT
TRBJ1-5 13 TRBV6-5 . . CASSLRGNQPQHF TGTGCCAGCAGTTTACGGGGCAATCAGCCCCAGCATTTT
TRBJ1-1 18 TRBV6-6 . . CASSPLDRFPIGNTEAFF TGTGCCAGCAGTCCCCTTGACAGGTTCCCGATTGGGAACACTGAAGCTTTCTTT
TRBJ1-2 14 TRBV3-1/TRBV3-2 . . CASSQADSNYGYTF TGTGCCAGCAGCCAAGCGGACAGTAACTATGGCTACACCTTC
TRBJ2-7 13 TRBV27 . TRBD1 CASRGDRGREQYF TGTGCCAGCAGAGGGGACAGGGGGAGGGAGCAGTACTTC
TRBJ2-5 17 TRBV18 . TRBD2 CASSPGTSVSYQETQYF TGTGCCAGCTCACCAGGGACTAGCGTTTCGTACCAAGAGACCCAGTACTTC
TRBJ2-7 13 TRBV10-2 few TRBD1 CAGAQGSSYEQYF TGCGCCGGGGCACAGGGGAGCTCCTACGAGCAGTACTTC
TRBJ2-1 14 TRBV19 few TRBD2 CASSITSGRNEQFF TGTGCCAGTAGTATCACTAGCGGGAGAAATGAGCAGTTCTTC
TRBJ2-7 17 TRBV5-1 . TRBD1 CASSLQTSYGQGGEQYF TGCGCCAGCAGCTTACAAACTTCATATGGACAGGGTGGCGAGCAGTACTTC
TRBJ2-7 14 TRBV7-9 . TRBD1 CASSRTGGRGEQYF TGTGCCAGCAGTCGGACAGGGGGTAGAGGCGAGCAGTACTTC
TRBJ2-7 13 TRBV7-9 . TRBD2 CASESGRYYEQYF TGTGCCAGCGAAAGCGGGAGATACTACGAGCAGTACTTC
TRBJ1-2 13 TRBV28 . . CASSETVYYGYTF TGTGCCAGCAGTGAGACAGTCTACTATGGCTACACCTTC
TRBJ2-7 14 TRBV18 . . CASSPLAFSYEQYF TGTGCCAGCTCACCACTAGCGTTCTCCTACGAGCAGTACTTC
TRBJ1-1 14 TRBV19 . . CASSIGGTGAEAFF TGTGCCAGTAGTATAGGAGGTACGGGGGCTGAAGCTTTCTTT
TRBJ1-2 16 TRBV3-1/TRBV3-2 . . CASSPSRGSENYGYTF TGTGCCAGCAGCCCCTCGCGAGGGTCGGAAAACTATGGCTACACCTTC
TRBJ2-2 14 TRBV19 . TRBD1 CASSMGQGTGELFF TGTGCCAGTAGTATGGGACAGGGGACCGGGGAGCTGTTTTTT
TRBJ2-2 14 TRBV20-1 . . CSASFQTNTGELFF TGCAGTGCTAGTTTCCAGACGAACACCGGGGAGCTGTTTTTT
TRBJ2-7 16 TRBV9 . TRBD1 CASSAQGQGSRYEQYF TGTGCCAGCAGCGCCCAAGGACAGGGGAGTAGGTACGAGCAGTACTTC
TRBJ2-3 17 TRBV5-4 . TRBD1 CASSPGTGGWEADTQYF TGTGCCAGCAGCCCGGGGACAGGGGGTTGGGAGGCAGATACGCAGTATTTT
TRBJ1-1 15 TRBV3-1/TRBV3-2 . . CASSQVRGGGTEAFF TGTGCCAGCAGCCAAGTGAGGGGCGGGGGCACTGAAGCTTTCTTT
TRBJ1-5 15 TRBV5-1 few TRBD1 CASSLDGDSHQPQHF TGCGCCAGCAGCTTGGATGGGGACAGTCATCAGCCCCAGCATTTT
TRBJ2-3 16 TRBV19 . TRBD1 CASSMLQGRYTDTQYF TGTGCCAGTAGTATGTTACAGGGGCGGTACACAGATACGCAGTATTTT
TRBJ2-7 16 TRBV11-3 . TRBD1 CASSVGQGVEGHEQYF TGTGCCAGCAGCGTCGGACAGGGAGTAGAAGGGCACGAGCAGTACTTC
TRBJ2-3 14 TRBV5-4 . . CASSLLQSTDTQYF TGTGCCAGCAGCTTGCTACAGAGCACAGATACGCAGTATTTT
TRBJ2-1 15 TRBV5-6 . . CASSLGIPRYNEQFF TGTGCCAGCAGCTTGGGGATTCCTAGATACAATGAGCAGTTCTTC
TRBJ2-3 15 TRBV7-3 . TRBD2 CASSQGLAGTDTQYF TGTGCCAGCAGTCAGGGACTAGCGGGCACAGATACGCAGTATTTT
TRBJ2-1 17 TRBV5-1 . TRBD2 CASSLVLAGGAVNEQFF TGCGCCAGCAGCTTGGTACTAGCGGGAGGCGCAGTAAATGAGCAGTTCTTC
TRBJ2-7 15 TRBV28 . TRBD2 CASSFSGTSGYEQYF TGTGCCAGCAGTTTCTCCGGGACTAGCGGCTACGAGCAGTACTTC
TRBJ2-5 13 TRBV6-5 once . CASRAGGGETQYF TGTGCCAGCAGAGCAGGGGGAGGAGAGACCCAGTACTTC
TRBJ1-2 14 TRBV18 . . CASSPRAGEGGYTF TGTGCCAGCTCACCGCGCGCAGGGGAGGGCGGCTACACCTTC
TRBJ1-2 15 TRBV5-8 . TRBD1 CASSLEPGQPYGYTF TGTGCCAGCAGCTTGGAACCGGGACAGCCGTATGGCTACACCTTC
TRBJ2-3 16 TRBV5-1 . TRBD2 CASSLRLAGEADTQYF TGCGCCAGCAGCTTGAGACTAGCGGGAGAGGCAGATACGCAGTATTTT
TRBJ1-2 12 TRBV2 . . CASSDSRLGYTF TGTGCCAGCAGTGACTCCAGGCTTGGCTACACCTTC
TRBJ1-2 13 TRBV27 . TRBD1 CASSLTGGYGYTF TGTGCCAGCAGCCTGACAGGGGGCTATGGCTACACCTTC
TRBJ1-1 14 TRBV6-5 once TRBD1 CASSYSTGDTEAFF TGTGCCAGCAGTTACTCGACAGGGGACACTGAAGCTTTCTTT
TRBJ1-1 15 TRBV7-9 . TRBD1 CASSLGDRVNTEAFF TGTGCCAGCAGCTTAGGCGACAGGGTCAACACTGAAGCTTTCTTT
TRBJ1-5 16 TRBV16 . . CASRQRGGVSNQPQHF TGTGCCAGCCGCCAGAGGGGGGGGGTCAGCAATCAGCCCCAGCATTTT
TRBJ1-2 12 TRBV7-9 . . CASSLTGPGYTF TGTGCCAGCAGCTTAACAGGGCCTGGCTACACCTTC
TRBJ1-5 15 TRBV19 once TRBD1 CASSMGPTGVQPQHF TGTGCCAGTAGTATGGGTCCGACAGGGGTTCAGCCCCAGCATTTT
TRBJ1-5 15 TRBV19 . . CASSGVEGIAQPQHF TGTGCCAGTAGTGGGGTGGAGGGAATTGCTCAGCCCCAGCATTTT
TRBJ1-2 15 TRBV11-2 once . CASSWTAPSNYGYTF TGTGCCAGCAGTTGGACAGCCCCATCTAACTATGGCTACACCTTC